This T cell receptor beta chain was obtained from a study of tumor-infiltrating lymphocytes in glioblastoma multiforme. Study-wide findings and caveats: T cells were not sorted into functional subsets. The TCR and somatic mutation analysis included just one glioblastoma patient.

Concerning this clonotype itself: Its cognate antigen is unknown.

Germline CDR1 DFQATT, CDR2 SNEGSKA (reference sequence). V dropped 6 bases and J dropped 4 bases, with 20 bases sitting between them. This CDR3 comprises 15 residues. TCR beta libraries were built from RNA through three nested multiplex PCR rounds using modified ARM-PCR. TCRdb re-analysed the multiplex PCR reads in MiXCR, keeping a single row per CDR3 protein. The profile shows about 15,000 distinct CDR3 sequences, roughly 71% of them singletons. The specimen was brain tumor tissue. The sequence was obtained from a male donor with glioblastoma. The chain carries TRBV20-1 and TRBJ2-3; D unresolved. CDR3 nucleotides: TGCAGTGCCACTCTGGACGAAGACGTCGCAGATACGCAGTATTTT. Its translation: CSATLDEDVADTQYF.